Listed below are T cell receptor beta chains from one sample, sequenced in a study of shared clonotypes between healthy human individuals. TCRdb keeps only in-frame clones here, not all; method: immunoSEQ multiplex PCR. Of 2.3 million or so clones in the sample, approximately 93% were seen once. Sequencing input: naive CD4+ T cells from PBMCs. Receptors originate from a man younger than 35 in good health. Some clones in this sample may be carry-over from other donors' samples. Both conserved end residues are part of each CDR3. The D gene is left open where the match is weak. Where a row states a size, it is once, few, many or the class of an expanded clone; other rows omit it.

v_call	j_call	d_call	clone_size	cdr3_nt	cdr3_aa
TRBV5-1	TRBJ2-3	TRBD1	NA	TGCGCCAGCAGCCCCTTGACAGGGGGTACAGATACGCAGTATTTT	CASSPLTGGTDTQYF
TRBV28	TRBJ2-2	NA	NA	TGTGCCAGCACCCCCTCCAGGGAGCCGAACGGGGAGCTGTTTTTT	CASTPSREPNGELFF
TRBV6-1	TRBJ2-1	TRBD1	NA	TGTGCCAGCACCAGACAGGGCCACAATGAGCAGTTCTTC	CASTRQGHNEQFF
TRBV28	TRBJ2-7	NA	NA	TGTGCCAGCAGGGGGTGGGGGTCCTACGAGCAGTACTTC	CASRGWGSYEQYF
TRBV6-1	TRBJ1-5	NA	NA	TGTGCCAGCAGTGTGAATCAGCCCCAGCATTTT	CASSVNQPQHF
TRBV2	TRBJ2-2	NA	NA	TGTGCCAGGAAAGACCCACAGTACACCGGGGAGCTGTTTTTT	CARKDPQYTGELFF
TRBV7-2	TRBJ1-2	NA	NA	TGTGCCAGCAGCTTAGGGGGGCTGACTTATGGCTACACCTTC	CASSLGGLTYGYTF
TRBV27	TRBJ2-1	TRBD1	NA	TGTGCCAGCAGTTTATCAGACAGGGGCCCCATCAGGACGCAGTTCTTC	CASSLSDRGPIRTQFF
TRBV10-2	TRBJ1-2	NA	NA	TGCGCCAGCAGTGACCCTGACAGACTCTATGGCTACACCTTC	CASSDPDRLYGYTF
TRBV10-1	TRBJ2-2	TRBD1	NA	TGCGCCAGCAGTGGGTCGGGGACAGCGAACACCGGGGAGCTGTTTTTT	CASSGSGTANTGELFF
TRBV15	TRBJ2-5	TRBD2	NA	TGTGCCACCAGCAGGGGGGGACTAGCGGGTACCCAGACCCAGTACTTC	CATSRGGLAGTQTQYF
TRBV5-1	TRBJ2-3	TRBD2	NA	TGCGCCAGCAGCTTGGTGGTAGCGGGACCTAGCACAGATACGCAGTATTTT	CASSLVVAGPSTDTQYF
TRBV7-3	TRBJ2-1	NA	NA	TGTGCCAGCAGCTTTGGCGTCCCCGAATACAATGAGCAGTTCTTC	CASSFGVPEYNEQFF
TRBV6-6	TRBJ2-3	NA	NA	TGTGCCAGCAGTTCAACTATGATAGCCCCAGATACGCAGTATTTT	CASSSTMIAPDTQYF
TRBV25-1	TRBJ1-5	NA	NA	TGTGCCAGCAGTGCCGGGGGGGGTCAGCCCCAGCATTTT	CASSAGGGQPQHF
TRBV19	TRBJ1-1	NA	NA	TGTGCCAGTAGTTCCGCCGGGACACCTCGAGTGAACACTGAAGCTTTCTTT	CASSSAGTPRVNTEAFF
TRBV28	TRBJ1-2	NA	once	TGTGCCAGCAGTTTAGGACGGGGACTTGGCTACACCTTC	CASSLGRGLGYTF
TRBV7-3	TRBJ2-2	NA	NA	TGTGCCAGCAGCTTATTAGGGACTCAGTCCGGCGGGGAGCTGTTTTTT	CASSLLGTQSGGELFF
TRBV5-3	TRBJ1-2	NA	NA	TGTGCCAGAAGCTTGGCCAGGGCAGCAACTACCTATGGCTACACCTTC	CARSLARAATTYGYTF
TRBV4-2	TRBJ1-1	NA	NA	TGTGCCAGCAGCCAAGACGCAGGGGACACTGAAGCTTTCTTT	CASSQDAGDTEAFF
TRBV15	TRBJ1-3	NA	NA	TGTGCCACCAGCAGAGATTATCCAAAGGGGAGCGGTGGAAACACCATATATTTT	CATSRDYPKGSGGNTIYF
TRBV19	TRBJ2-2	NA	NA	TGTGCCAGTAGTACCCTATACGCCGGGGAGCTGTTTTTT	CASSTLYAGELFF